Listed below are T cell receptor beta chains from one sample, sequenced in a study of OX40 agonist ivuxolimab in advanced cancers. The repertoire was sequenced with immunoSEQ multiplex PCR; TCRdb's copy has only in-frame clones and lacks some. The sample consists of approximately 20,000 clones, just under 90% of them appearing once. The specimen comprised CD4+ or CD8+ T cells sorted from blood, sampled in a trial of the OX40 agonist ivuxolimab. Receptors originate from an adult with an advanced solid tumor such as melanoma, head and neck, liver or kidney cancer. Each CDR3 is given with its conserved first and last residue. The D gene is left open where the match is weak. Where a row states a size, it is once, few, many or the class of an expanded clone; other rows omit it.

cdr3_nt: TGTGCCAGCTCATTCCCAGGCGCAGGGACCTACGAGCAGTACTTC
cdr3_aa: CASSFPGAGTYEQYF
v_call: TRBV18
d_call: -
clone_size: once
j_call: TRBJ2-7

cdr3_nt: TGCAGCGTTGCCGCCGGGACCGGGGGTACTGAAGCTTTCTTT
cdr3_aa: CSVAAGTGGTEAFF
v_call: TRBV29-1
d_call: -
clone_size: -
j_call: TRBJ1-1

cdr3_nt: TGTGCCAGCAGCTCCAGACAGGCCGAAGAGACCCAGTACTTC
cdr3_aa: CASSSRQAEETQYF
v_call: TRBV27
d_call: -
clone_size: -
j_call: TRBJ2-5

cdr3_nt: TGTGCCAGCAGCCCCCGGGACGGCAAGAACACTGAAGCTTTCTTT
cdr3_aa: CASSPRDGKNTEAFF
v_call: TRBV7-9
d_call: -
clone_size: -
j_call: TRBJ1-1

cdr3_nt: TGTGCCAGCAGCGGAACCGGGCAGACGGGCCGGCAGTACTTC
cdr3_aa: CASSGTGQTGRQYF
v_call: TRBV7-9
d_call: -
clone_size: -
j_call: TRBJ2-7

cdr3_nt: TGTGCCAGCAGCCCCACGGAAGGGGGCAATCAGCCCCAGCATTTT
cdr3_aa: CASSPTEGGNQPQHF
v_call: TRBV7-9
d_call: -
clone_size: medium-sized
j_call: TRBJ1-5

cdr3_nt: TGTGCCAGCAGTCCCTGGGGGACTAACACAGATACGCAGTATTTT
cdr3_aa: CASSPWGTNTDTQYF
v_call: TRBV6-5
d_call: TRBD2
clone_size: -
j_call: TRBJ2-3

cdr3_nt: TGTGCCAGCAGTTACTCAGTCGGAATGAACACTGAAGCTTTCTTT
cdr3_aa: CASSYSVGMNTEAFF
v_call: TRBV6-6
d_call: -
clone_size: -
j_call: TRBJ1-1

cdr3_nt: TGTGCCAGTAGTACCTCGGGGGGGCAGCTTTCCTACGAGCAGTACTTC
cdr3_aa: CASSTSGGQLSYEQYF
v_call: TRBV19
d_call: TRBD2
clone_size: -
j_call: TRBJ2-7

cdr3_nt: TGTGCCAGTAGTATTCTGGTCGAAGCTTTCTTT
cdr3_aa: CASSILVEAFF
v_call: TRBV19
d_call: -
clone_size: -
j_call: TRBJ1-1

cdr3_nt: TGTGCCAGCAGCGAGGCTACAGGGTTGGCGGGCTATGAGCAGTTCTTC
cdr3_aa: CASSEATGLAGYEQFF
v_call: TRBV9
d_call: -
clone_size: -
j_call: TRBJ2-1

cdr3_nt: TGCGCCAGCAGCCCCGAGCGGGGGGCTTACAATGAGCAGTTCTTC
cdr3_aa: CASSPERGAYNEQFF
v_call: TRBV4-3
d_call: TRBD2
clone_size: -
j_call: TRBJ2-1

cdr3_nt: TGTGCCAGCAGTCTAATTCCAACGAACACCGGGGAGCTGTTTTTT
cdr3_aa: CASSLIPTNTGELFF
v_call: TRBV27
d_call: -
clone_size: -
j_call: TRBJ2-2

cdr3_nt: TGTGCCAGCAGCCCAGTTACTCCAAACATTCAGTACTTC
cdr3_aa: CASSPVTPNIQYF
v_call: TRBV7-3
d_call: -
clone_size: -
j_call: TRBJ2-4

cdr3_nt: TGTGCCAGCAGCACCAGCCTTTTGAACACTGAAGCTTTCTTT
cdr3_aa: CASSTSLLNTEAFF
v_call: TRBV7-6
d_call: -
clone_size: -
j_call: TRBJ1-1

cdr3_nt: TGTGCCAGCAGCGGGGTTTCGAACACTGAAGCTTTCTTT
cdr3_aa: CASSGVSNTEAFF
v_call: TRBV6-1
d_call: -
clone_size: -
j_call: TRBJ1-1